The 21 T cell receptor beta chains below all came from one sample that was sequenced in a study of blood T cells in healthy people across ages. With a J-beta primer mix and a sample-barcoded 5' primer, a second PCR ran about 6 to 11 cycles. TCRdb recomputed calls from the 5' RACE reads with MiXCR, one row per CDR3 protein. The sample records about 1.4 million distinct CDR3 sequences, approximately 59% being singletons. The sequencing sample was made of blood. These receptor sequences come from a man aged 18 to 30 in good health.

The CDR3 is CASRDSLHTDTQYF. In DNA form, the CDR3 reads TGCGCCAGCAGGGACAGCTTACACACAGATACGCAGTATTTT. The chain uses TRBV10-2 and TRBJ2-3; D is possibly TRBD1 (6 bases). CDR1 WSHSY and CDR2 SAAADI come from the germline V gene. This CDR3 spans 14 amino acids. Trimming took off 6 bases at V and 2 bases at J, with 12 bases between the two ends.

This rearrangement joins TRBV3-1 to TRBJ2-1; 7 bases are shared with TRBD2. Germline V gives CDR1 LGHDT, CDR2 YNNKEL (reference sequence). The CDR3 sequence is 12 residues long. With V trimmed by 8 bases and J by 5 bases, 3 bases remained unmatched. The CDR3, as DNA: TGTGCCAGCCGGACTAGGGACAATGAGCAGTTCTTC. Its translation is CASRTRDNEQFF.

Concerning this clonotype itself: Because it lacks the conserved phenylalanine or tryptophan at the end, this CDR3 is likely a read error. The chain combines TRBV20-1 with TRBJ2-7, with D tentatively TRBD1 (6 bases). Trimming shortened V by 6 bases and J by 1 base, and 7 bases separated the two germline ends. CDR3 size: 11 residues. From germline, CDR1 is DFQATT and CDR2 SNEGSKA (reference sequence). The CDR3 sequence is CSAQGSYEQYL. CDR3 sequence (DNA): TGCAGTGCACAGGGTTCCTACGAGCAGTACTTA.

The chain combines TRBV2 with TRBJ1-4; possibly TRBD1 for D (6 bases). The germline gives CDR1 SNHLY, CDR2 FYNNEI. CDR3 size: 17 residues. V was cut by 7 bases and J by 0 bases, with 18 bases left in between. The CDR3 reads CASTLPPGQSTNEKLFF. The CDR3 nucleotides read TGTGCCAGCACCCTACCACCGGGACAATCAACTAATGAAAAACTGTTTTTT.

The chain uses TRBV5-1 and TRBJ2-1, with 7 positions matching TRBD2. This CDR3 comprises 17 residues. Germline V gene data show CDR1 as SGHRS and CDR2 as YFSETQ. V shed 1 base, J shed 2 bases, and the junction held 9 bases outside the gene matches. CDR3 region: CASSLFSSGKTYNEQFF. CDR3 bases: TGCGCCAGCAGCTTGTTTTCTAGCGGAAAAACCTACAATGAGCAGTTCTTC.

The CDR3 loop is CSVSYATNEKLFF. The CDR3 DNA is TGCAGCGTTAGTTATGCAACTAATGAAAAACTGTTTTTT. The rearrangement uses TRBV29-1 and TRBJ1-4; D ambiguous. Germline V gene data show CDR1 as SQVTM and CDR2 as ANQGSEA. V lost 5 bases and J lost 0, with 7 bases in between. The CDR3 runs 13 residues. Full variable domain (rest looked up from reference TRBV29-1 and TRBJ1-4): SAVISQKPSRDICQRGTSLTIQCQVDSQVTMMFWYRQQPGQSLTLIATANQGSEATYESGFVIDKFPISRPNLTFSTLTVSNMSPEDSSIYLCSVSYATNEKLFFGSGTQLSVL.

CDR3 in DNA: TGTGCCAGCAGTTTGTGGGGGGGCGGCTCCTACGAGCAGTACTTC. It specifies CASSLWGGGSYEQYF. The rearrangement links TRBV12-3 or TRBV12-4 to TRBJ2-7; the D gene is possibly TRBD2 (7 bases). This CDR3 region has 15 residues. The V end was cut by 3 bases, the J end by 0 bases, with 12 bases between.

The chain links TRBV20-1 to TRBJ2-1; D unresolved. This CDR3 has 13 residues. Trimming left V 3 bases short and J 4 bases short, with 10 bases between. Germline-derived CDR1 and CDR2 are DFQATT and SNEGSKA (reference sequence). CDR3 nucleotides: TGCAGTGCTAGTAGCAGGAGATACAATGAGCAGTTCTTC. Amino acids: CSASSRRYNEQFF.

This clonotype was detected only a few times. This rearrangement joins TRBV19 to TRBJ2-7; 7 bases agree with TRBD1. The ends lost 8 bases at V and 1 base at J; junction bases unmatched: 8. CDR3 length: 14 amino acids. Germline CDR1 reads LNHDA; CDR2 reads SQIVND (reference sequence). The CDR3: CASSRPGQSYEQYF. Written as DNA, the CDR3 is TGTGCCAGTTCCCGACCGGGACAGTCCTACGAGCAGTACTTC.

The V call is TRBV7-9, the J call TRBJ2-4; no definite D call. Trimming removed 5 bases from V and 2 bases from J, with 10 bases in between. The V gene's germline CDR1 is SEHNR and CDR2 FQNEAQ (reference sequence). The CDR3 has 14 residues. The CDR3 sequence is CASSQPRTKNIQYF. The DNA for the CDR3 is TGTGCCAGCAGCCAACCTAGGACCAAAAACATTCAGTACTTC.

The chain uses TRBV20-1 and TRBJ1-2; TRBD1 matches at 10 bases. The CDR3 contains 15 residues. The V gene end was trimmed by 3 bases and the J gene end by 4 bases; junction bases not matched to a gene: 8. CDR1 DFQATT and CDR2 SNEGSKA come from the germline V gene (reference sequence). This chain's CDR3 is CSARDRDRGVYGYTF. Here the CDR3 DNA reads TGCAGTGCTAGGGACCGGGACAGGGGCGTCTATGGCTACACCTTC.

The genes are TRBV7-9 and TRBJ1-2; 10 positions match TRBD1. Losses at the gene ends were 0 bases for V and 2 bases for J; bases not matched to a gene: 3. Per the germline V gene, CDR1 is SEHNR and CDR2 is FQNEAQ (reference sequence). CDR3 length: 16 amino acids. CDR3 sequence (DNA): TGTGCCAGCAGCTTAGCGGGGGACAGGGGAAACTATGGCTACACCTTC. Translation: CASSLAGDRGNYGYTF.

J is TRBJ2-5 and V is TRBV15; TRBD1 agrees at 7 bases. The CDR3 consists of 14 residues. Germline V gene sequence: CDR1 LNHNV, CDR2 YYDKDF (reference sequence). With V trimmed by 5 bases and J by 1 base, 4 bases remained unmatched. CDR3 amino acids: CATSRQGVQETQYF. DNA of the CDR3: TGTGCCACCAGCCGACAGGGCGTCCAAGAGACCCAGTACTTC.

There are a few counts of this clonotype. The V call is TRBV10-3, the J call TRBJ1-4, with D tentatively TRBD1 (6 bases). V gave up 3 bases and J gave up 5 bases, with 16 bases separating them. Germline CDR1 ENHRY, CDR2 SYGVKD. The CDR3 covers 16 residues. The CDR3 reads CAISDRDTSSNEKLFF. CDR3 coding DNA: TGTGCCATCAGTGACCGGGACACGAGTTCGAATGAAAAACTGTTTTTT.

The chain has TRBV20-1 and TRBJ2-1, with 9 bases that match TRBD2. Germline trimming cut 0 bases from V and 0 bases from J; bases unmatched to any gene: 6. The CDR3 covers 17 residues. Germline V gene lookup returns CDR1 DFQATT and CDR2 SNEGSKA (reference sequence). CDR3 protein: CSARDGGLAVSYNEQFF. DNA for the CDR3: TGCAGTGCTAGAGATGGGGGACTAGCTGTCTCCTACAATGAGCAGTTCTTC.

This clonotype was detected a few times. V and J are TRBV11-2 and TRBJ2-1, with D uncertain. The germline V gene has CDR1 SGHAT and CDR2 FQNNGV. V shed 3 bases and J shed 2 bases, with 11 bases lying between them. CDR3 length equals 15 residues. CDR3 protein: CASSLSTKPYNEQFF. Written as DNA, the CDR3 is TGTGCCAGCAGCTTGTCTACGAAGCCCTACAATGAGCAGTTCTTC.

V usage is TRBV7-2 and J usage is TRBJ1-2; unclear D gene. With 1 base removed from V and 6 bases from J, the gap between germline ends came to 18 bases. CDR1 SGHTA and CDR2 FQGNSA come from the germline V gene. The CDR3 consists of 16 residues. The CDR3: CASSLVATKPLNGYTF. DNA for the CDR3: TGTGCCAGCAGCTTAGTTGCCACAAAGCCCCTAAATGGCTACACCTTC.

This clonotype was found a few times. The chain has TRBV7-7 and TRBJ2-7, with D maybe TRBD2 (6 bases). Germline lookup yields CDR1 SSHAT and CDR2 FNYEAQ (reference sequence). The V end lost 2 bases, the J end lost 2 bases, and 13 bases lay between the germline ends. The CDR3 contains 15 residues. In nucleotides, the CDR3 is TGTGCCAGCAGCTTAAACGCCGGGAGCACCTACGAGCAGTACTTC. It codes for CASSLNAGSTYEQYF.

The chain uses TRBV4-1 and TRBJ2-1, with D perhaps TRBD2 (6 bases). V gave up 3 bases and J gave up 12 bases, with 12 bases separating them. The CDR3 extends over 12 amino acids. Per germline, CDR1 MGHRA and CDR2 YSYEKL. The CDR3: CASSHVGTPQFF. The DNA for the CDR3 is TGCGCCAGCAGCCATGTTGGGACTCCGCAGTTCTTC.

V is TRBV12-3 or TRBV12-4 and J is TRBJ2-7; D tentatively fits TRBD1 or TRBD2 (5 bases each). This CDR3 has 20 residues. Trimming removed 0 bases from V and 0 bases from J, with 24 bases in between. The DNA of the CDR3 is TGTGCCAGCAGTTTAGCTAACGGCCCGGGGAACGGGGCGAGCTCCTACGAGCAGTACTTC. It codes for CASSLANGPGNGASSYEQYF.

This clonotype was counted between two and nine times. This chain joins TRBV10-3 and TRBJ2-5, with a possible D match to TRBD1 (6 bases). CDR1 and CDR2 from the germline V gene are ENHRY and SYGVKD. Trimming stripped 11 bases from V and 0 bases from J, with 16 bases between. The length of the CDR3 is 14 residues. The CDR3 coding sequence is TGTGCCTCTAATAACCGGGACAACCAAGAGACCCAGTACTTC. This codes for CASNNRDNQETQYF.